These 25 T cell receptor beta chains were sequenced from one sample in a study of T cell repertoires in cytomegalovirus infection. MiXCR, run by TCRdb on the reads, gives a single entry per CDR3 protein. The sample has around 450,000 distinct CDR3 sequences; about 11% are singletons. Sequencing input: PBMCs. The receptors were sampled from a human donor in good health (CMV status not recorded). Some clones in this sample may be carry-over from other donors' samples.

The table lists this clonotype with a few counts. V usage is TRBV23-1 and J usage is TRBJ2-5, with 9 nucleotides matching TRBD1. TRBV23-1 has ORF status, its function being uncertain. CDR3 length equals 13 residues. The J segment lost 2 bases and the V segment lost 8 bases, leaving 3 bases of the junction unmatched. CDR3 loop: CASGDRDQETQYF. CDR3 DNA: TGCGCCAGCGGGGACAGGGATCAAGAGACCCAGTACTTC.

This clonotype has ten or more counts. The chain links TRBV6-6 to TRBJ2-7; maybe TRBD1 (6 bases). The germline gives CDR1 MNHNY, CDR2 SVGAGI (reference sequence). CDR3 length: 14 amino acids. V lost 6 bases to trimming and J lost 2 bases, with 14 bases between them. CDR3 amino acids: CASSADSATYEQYF. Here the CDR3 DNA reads TGTGCCAGCAGCGCGGACAGCGCTACCTACGAGCAGTACTTC.

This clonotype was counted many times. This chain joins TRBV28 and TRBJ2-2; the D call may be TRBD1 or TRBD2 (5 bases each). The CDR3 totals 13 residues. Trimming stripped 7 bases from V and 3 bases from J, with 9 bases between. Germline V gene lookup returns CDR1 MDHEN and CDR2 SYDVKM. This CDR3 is CASNRGDTGELFF. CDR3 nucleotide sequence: TGTGCCAGCAACCGGGGCGACACCGGGGAGCTGTTTTTT.

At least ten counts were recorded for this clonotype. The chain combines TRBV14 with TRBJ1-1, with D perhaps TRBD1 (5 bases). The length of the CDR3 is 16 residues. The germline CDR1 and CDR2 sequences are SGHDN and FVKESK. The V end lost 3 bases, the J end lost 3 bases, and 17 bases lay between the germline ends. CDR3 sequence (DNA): TGTGCCAGCAGCCAGGGCCGGACAAACTACCACACTGAAGCTTTCTTT. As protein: CASSQGRTNYHTEAFF. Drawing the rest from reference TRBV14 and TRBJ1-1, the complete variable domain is EAGVTQFPSHSVIEKGQTVTLRCDPISGHDNLYWYRRVMGKEIKFLLHFVKESKQDESGMPNNRFLAERTGGTYSTLKVQPAELEDSGVYFCASSQGRTNYHTEAFFGQGTRLTVV.

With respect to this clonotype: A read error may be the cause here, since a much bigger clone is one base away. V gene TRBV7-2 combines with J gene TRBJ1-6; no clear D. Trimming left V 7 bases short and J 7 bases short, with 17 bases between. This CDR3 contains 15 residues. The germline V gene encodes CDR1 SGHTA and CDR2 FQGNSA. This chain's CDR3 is CASNSYPGANSPLHF. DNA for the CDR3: TGTGCCAGCAACTCGTACCCGGGTGCGAATTCACCCCTCCACTTT.

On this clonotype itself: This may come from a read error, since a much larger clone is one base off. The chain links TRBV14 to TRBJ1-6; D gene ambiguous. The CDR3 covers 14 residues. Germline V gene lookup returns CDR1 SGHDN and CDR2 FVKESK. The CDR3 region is CASSGGSRNSPIHF. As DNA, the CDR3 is TGTGCCAGCAGCGGTGGCAGTAGAAATTCACCCATCCACTTT.

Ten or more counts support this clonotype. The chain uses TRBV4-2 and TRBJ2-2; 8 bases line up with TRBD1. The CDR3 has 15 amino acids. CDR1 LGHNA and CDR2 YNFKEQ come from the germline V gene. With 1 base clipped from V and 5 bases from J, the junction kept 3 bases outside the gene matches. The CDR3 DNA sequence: TGTGCCAGCAGCCAAGGTGACAGGGGTACCGGGGAGCTGTTTTTT. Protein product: CASSQGDRGTGELFF.

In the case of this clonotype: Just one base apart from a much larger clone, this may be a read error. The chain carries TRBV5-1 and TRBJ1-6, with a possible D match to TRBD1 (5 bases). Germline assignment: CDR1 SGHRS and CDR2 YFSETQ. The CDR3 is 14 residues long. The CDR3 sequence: CASSLSLGGSPLLF. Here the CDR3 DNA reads TGCGCCAGCAGCTTGAGTTTGGGGGGTTCACCCCTCCTCTTT.

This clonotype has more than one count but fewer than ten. The chain's CDR3 is CASSPPISGAGETQYF. The CDR3 region has the DNA TGTGCCAGCTCACCACCGATTTCAGGGGCGGGAGAGACCCAGTACTTC. The rearrangement joins TRBV18 to TRBJ2-5; D is possibly TRBD1 (6 bases). The CDR3 totals 16 residues. The germline CDR1 and CDR2 sequences are KGHSH and LQKENI. V dropped 0 bases and J dropped 4 bases, with 15 bases sitting between them. The full variable domain, its missing parts supplied by reference TRBV18 and TRBJ2-5, is NAGVMQNPRHLVRRRGQEARLRCSPMKGHSHVYWYRQLPEEGLKFMVYLQKENIIDESGMPKERFSAEFPKEGPSILRIQQVVRGDSAAYFCASSPPISGAGETQYFGPGTRLLVL.

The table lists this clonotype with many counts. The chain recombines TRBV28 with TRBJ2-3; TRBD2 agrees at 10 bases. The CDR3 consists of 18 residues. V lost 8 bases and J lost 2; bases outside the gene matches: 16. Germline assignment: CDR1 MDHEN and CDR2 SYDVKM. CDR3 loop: CASAIPLGLASLTDTQYF. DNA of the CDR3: TGTGCCAGCGCTATCCCACTGGGACTAGCGAGCCTCACAGATACGCAGTATTTT.

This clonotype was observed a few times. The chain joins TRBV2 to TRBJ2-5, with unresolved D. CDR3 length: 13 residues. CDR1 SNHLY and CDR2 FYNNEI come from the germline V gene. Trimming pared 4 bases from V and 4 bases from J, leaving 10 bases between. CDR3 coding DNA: TGTGCCAGCAGTGTATCGTACATAGAGACCCAGTACTTC. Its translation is CASSVSYIETQYF.

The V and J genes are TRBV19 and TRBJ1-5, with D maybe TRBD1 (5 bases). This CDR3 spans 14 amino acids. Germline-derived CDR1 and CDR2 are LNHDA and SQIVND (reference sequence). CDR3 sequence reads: CATRDAYSNQPQHF. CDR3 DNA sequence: TGTGCGACCCGGGACGCTTATAGCAATCAGCCCCAGCATTTT.

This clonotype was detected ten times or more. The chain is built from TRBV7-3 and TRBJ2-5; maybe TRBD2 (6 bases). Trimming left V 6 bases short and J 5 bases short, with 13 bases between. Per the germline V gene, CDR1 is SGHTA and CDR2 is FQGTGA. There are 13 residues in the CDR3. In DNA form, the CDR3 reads TGTGCCAGCAGTACCACTAGCATGGAGACCCAGTACTTC. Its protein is CASSTTSMETQYF.

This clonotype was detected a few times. This chain's CDR3 is CAWRPDDPMNTEAFF. In DNA form, the CDR3 reads TGTGCCTGGAGACCCGACGATCCTATGAACACTGAAGCTTTCTTT. J is TRBJ1-1 and V is TRBV30; no clear D. The CDR3 totals 15 residues. Germline assignment: CDR1 GTSNPN and CDR2 SVGIG (reference sequence). V was cut by 3 bases and J by 0 bases, with 14 bases left in between.

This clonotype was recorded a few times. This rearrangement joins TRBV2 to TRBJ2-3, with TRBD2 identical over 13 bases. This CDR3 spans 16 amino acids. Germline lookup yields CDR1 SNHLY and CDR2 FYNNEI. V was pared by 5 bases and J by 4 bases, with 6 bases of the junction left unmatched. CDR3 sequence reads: CASSRRTSGRSDTQYF. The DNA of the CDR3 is TGTGCCAGCAGTCGGCGGACTAGCGGGAGATCAGATACGCAGTATTTT.

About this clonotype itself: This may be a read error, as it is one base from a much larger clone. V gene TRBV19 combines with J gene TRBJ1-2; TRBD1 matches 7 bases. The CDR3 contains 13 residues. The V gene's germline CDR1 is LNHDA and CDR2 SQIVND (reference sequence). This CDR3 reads CVSSTDRAGGYTF. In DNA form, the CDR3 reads TGTGTCAGTAGTACCGACAGGGCCGGCGGCTACACCTTC.

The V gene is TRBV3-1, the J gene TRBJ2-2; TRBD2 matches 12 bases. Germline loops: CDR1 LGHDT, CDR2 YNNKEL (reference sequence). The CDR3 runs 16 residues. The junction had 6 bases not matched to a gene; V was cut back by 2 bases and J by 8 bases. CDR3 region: CASSQRILAGGGELFF. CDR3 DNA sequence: TGTGCCAGCAGCCAAAGGATTCTAGCGGGAGGGGGGGAGCTGTTTTTT.

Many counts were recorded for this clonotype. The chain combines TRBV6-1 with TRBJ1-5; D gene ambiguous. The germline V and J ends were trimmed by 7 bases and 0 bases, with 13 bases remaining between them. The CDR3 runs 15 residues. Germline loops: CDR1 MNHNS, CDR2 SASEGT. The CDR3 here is CASNLGRISNQPQHF. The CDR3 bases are TGTGCCAGCAACCTGGGTCGAATTAGCAATCAGCCCCAGCATTTT.

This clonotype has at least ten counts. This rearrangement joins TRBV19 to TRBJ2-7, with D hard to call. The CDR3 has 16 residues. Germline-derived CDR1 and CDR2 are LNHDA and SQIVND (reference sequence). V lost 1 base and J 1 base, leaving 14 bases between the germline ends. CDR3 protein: CASSIVPGTSSYEQYF. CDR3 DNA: TGTGCCAGTAGTATAGTTCCAGGAACCTCGTCCTACGAGCAGTACTTC.

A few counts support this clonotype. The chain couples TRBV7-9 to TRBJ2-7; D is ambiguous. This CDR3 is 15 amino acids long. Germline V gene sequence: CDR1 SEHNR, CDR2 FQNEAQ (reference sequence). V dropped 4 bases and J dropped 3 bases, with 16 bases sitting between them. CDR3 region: CASSSARASIYEQYF. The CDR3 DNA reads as TGTGCCAGCAGCTCGGCCCGGGCGAGTATCTACGAGCAGTACTTC. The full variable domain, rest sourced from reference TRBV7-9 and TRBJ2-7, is DTGVSQNPRHKITKRGQNVTFRCDPISEHNRLYWYRQTLGQGPEFLTYFQNEAQLEKSRLLSDRFSAERPKGSFSTLEIQRTEQGDSAMYLCASSSARASIYEQYFGPGTRLTVT.

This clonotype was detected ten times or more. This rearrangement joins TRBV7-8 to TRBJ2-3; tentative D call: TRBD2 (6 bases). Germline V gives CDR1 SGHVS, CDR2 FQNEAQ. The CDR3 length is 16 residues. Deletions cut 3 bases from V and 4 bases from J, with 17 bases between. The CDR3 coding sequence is TGTGCCAGCAGCTTCAAGGCTAGCGTGATGGCAGATACGCAGTATTTT. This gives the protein CASSFKASVMADTQYF.

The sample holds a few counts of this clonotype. The CDR3 spells CSAREVGLAAPNEQFF. The CDR3 coding sequence is TGCAGTGCTAGAGAAGTTGGACTAGCGGCGCCCAATGAGCAGTTCTTC. The chain combines TRBV20-1 with TRBJ2-1; 10 bases map to TRBD2. The ends lost 0 bases at V and 6 bases at J; junction bases unmatched: 8. CDR3 length: 16 amino acids. Germline loops: CDR1 DFQATT, CDR2 SNEGSKA (reference sequence).

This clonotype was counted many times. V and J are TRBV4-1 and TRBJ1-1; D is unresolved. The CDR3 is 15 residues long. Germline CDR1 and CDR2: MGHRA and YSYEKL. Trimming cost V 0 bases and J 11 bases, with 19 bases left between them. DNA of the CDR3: TGCGCCAGCAGCCAAGATCTTTTCGACCTCAAAGGCGCTTTCTTT. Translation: CASSQDLFDLKGAFF.

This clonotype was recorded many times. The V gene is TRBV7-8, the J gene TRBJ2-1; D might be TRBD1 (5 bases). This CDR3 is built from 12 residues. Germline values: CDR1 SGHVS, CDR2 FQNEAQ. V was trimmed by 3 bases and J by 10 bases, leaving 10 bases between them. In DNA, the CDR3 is TGTGCCAGCAGCTTTGACAGCGAGGAGCAGTTCTTC. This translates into CASSFDSEEQFF.

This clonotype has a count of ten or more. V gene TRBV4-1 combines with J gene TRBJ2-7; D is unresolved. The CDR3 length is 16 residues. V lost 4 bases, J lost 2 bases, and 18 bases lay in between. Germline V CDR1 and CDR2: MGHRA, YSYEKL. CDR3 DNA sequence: TGCGCCAGCAGCCCATCCACAAGCCAAGGGACCTACGAGCAGTACTTC. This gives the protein CASSPSTSQGTYEQYF.